The T cell receptor beta chain under discussion was sequenced for a study of T cells in women clearing cervical HPV infection. The overall study: Case blood was drawn when the lesion was first found; control blood after infection became undetectable. HLA type could not be excluded as a confounder.

Each participant carried one incident cervical HPV16 infection only. immunoSEQ multiplex PCR used an average of 1200 ng genomic DNA. Measured with immunoSEQ multiplex PCR; TCRdb has only the in-frame clones, and not every one. This table lists 30,000 to 45,000 clones. Measured by frequency, this clone is medium-sized (0.01 to 0.1%). Read coverage stops 3 residues before the CDR3 terminus; the germline J gene supplies the remainder. Trimming left V 4 bases short and J 0 bases short, with 10 bases between. This CDR3 contains 15 residues. Germline V gene sequence: CDR1 SGHAT, CDR2 FQNNGV. The chain carries TRBV11-2 and TRBJ1-3, with D unclear. The source is a woman aged 18-70 years with a cervical HPV16 infection that either progressed to CIN3+ or cleared (not recorded which). Sequenced: blood buffy coat. The CDR3: CASSSYESSGNTIYF. The covered CDR3 bases are TGTGCCAGCAGCTCCTACGAGTCCTCTGGAAACACC.